The clone carrying this TCR delta chain appeared a few times. A much larger clonotype is one base distant, so this may be a read error. These data are taken from a study of gamma-delta T cells after stem cell transplantation. Germline trimming cut 3 bases from V and 0 bases from J; bases unmatched to any gene: 9. This CDR3 is 17 amino acids long. Germline V gene sequence: CDR1 GEAIGNYY, CDR2 EKD. TCRdb fed the RT-PCR reads to CATT. The sample consists of about 7,800 delta-chain clones, approximately 14% of them appearing once. Sequencing was done on a sample of gamma-delta T cells. The TCR comes from a human donor. It is not recorded whose cells these are; they may come from a transplant donor. This chain connects TRDV2 to TRDJ1, with 10 bases matching TRDD3. The CDR3 is CACDVLGDPPYTDKLIF. In DNA, the CDR3 is TGTGCCTGTGACGTACTGGGGGATCCCCCGTACACCGATAAACTCATCTTT.